A selection of T cell receptor beta chains follows, all from one sample in a study of Tregs in tolerant kidney transplant recipients. Clones were sequenced by immunoSEQ multiplex PCR, and TCRdb holds only the in-frame ones, with some missing. This repertoire shows some 70,000 clones, 85% to 90% found once; its top ten account for roughly 0.4%. This specimen consisted of CD4+ T cells from blood, obtained before the transplant. These receptors came from a human donor who received a combined kidney and bone marrow transplant. Each CDR3 is given with its conserved first and last residue. D genes are given only for firm matches. Not all rows give a size; the values are once, few, many and, for expanded clones, a class.

>NA|TRBV7-3|TRBJ2-3|NA
TGTGCCAGCAGCGTTAGAGATACGCAGTATTTT
CASSVRDTQYF
>NA|TRBV2|TRBJ2-3|NA
TGTGCCAGCCTTGGACAGACGAGCACAGATACGCAGTATTTT
CASLGQTSTDTQYF
>NA|TRBV6-1|TRBJ2-1|NA
TGTGCCTCCAAGCGGAGCCTCAACTCCTACAATGAGCAGTTCTTC
CASKRSLNSYNEQFF
>NA|TRBV28|TRBJ2-1|NA
TGTGCCAGCAGTCCGTGGCCTTCTGAGGTAGATGAGCAGTTCTTC
CASSPWPSEVDEQFF
>NA|TRBV5-6|TRBJ2-5|NA
TGTGCCAGCAGCTTAAGAGGGACTGGGGTACCAAGAGAGACCCAGTACTTC
CASSLRGTGVPRETQYF
>NA|TRBV29-1|TRBJ1-4|once
TGCAGCGTGTTGGGCGGGAATGAAAAACTGTTTTTT
CSVLGGNEKLFF
>TRBD1|TRBV28|TRBJ1-2|NA
TGTGCCAGCAGTTCTCAGGGGGCTGGCGCGGGTGGCTACACCTTC
CASSSQGAGAGGYTF
>TRBD1|TRBV19|TRBJ2-7|NA
TGTGCCACTCTCGACAGGGTCCCCCCATACGAGCAGTACTTC
CATLDRVPPYEQYF
>NA|TRBV27|TRBJ2-7|NA
TGTGCCAGCAGTATATCGATAGTTTCAGAGCAGTACTTC
CASSISIVSEQYF
>NA|TRBV7-2|TRBJ2-7|NA
TGTGCCAGCAGCTTAGCACCCGGGGTGTACGAGCAGTACTTC
CASSLAPGVYEQYF
>NA|TRBV7-6|TRBJ2-1|NA
TGTGCCAGCAGCACGGGGGACGGTCAGCAGTTCTTC
CASSTGDGQQFF
>NA|TRBV6-5|TRBJ2-3|NA
TGTGCCAGCAGTACGCGAGATACGCAGTATTTT
CASSTRDTQYF
>TRBD2|TRBV28|TRBJ2-3|NA
TGTGCCAGCAGTTCCATAGCGGGAGGGCCTACAGATACGCAGTATTTT
CASSSIAGGPTDTQYF
>TRBD1|TRBV7-7|TRBJ2-5|NA
TGTGCCAGCAGCTCGGGACAGGGGGCGGGGGAGACCCAGTACTTC
CASSSGQGAGETQYF
>TRBD2|TRBV7-9|TRBJ2-2|NA
TGTGCCAGCAGCATGGGGCGGGGGAGCACCGGGGAGCTGTTTTTT
CASSMGRGSTGELFF
>TRBD1|TRBV7-8|TRBJ1-5|NA
TGTGCCAGCAGCTTACGGACAGGGTTTCAGCCCCAGCATTTT
CASSLRTGFQPQHF
>NA|TRBV28|TRBJ1-5|NA
TGTGCCAGCAGCACCGGGACAACCATCCAGCCCCAGCATTTT
CASSTGTTIQPQHF
>NA|TRBV6-5|TRBJ2-7|NA
TGTGCCAGCAGTAACCGGGACAAAGCGCCCTACGAGCAGTACTTC
CASSNRDKAPYEQYF
>NA|TRBV5-1|TRBJ2-3|NA
TGCGCCAGCAGCCCCCTCCGGGTGGCTAGCACAGATACGCAGTATTTT
CASSPLRVASTDTQYF
>NA|TRBV10-1|TRBJ2-1|NA
TGCGCCAGTAGCTACGGGGGAGGAATCACCATCAATGAGCAGTTCTTC
CASSYGGGITINEQFF
>TRBD1|TRBV5-1|TRBJ1-1|NA
TGCGCCAGCAGTTTCTGGACAGGGACGAACACTGAAGCTTTCTTT
CASSFWTGTNTEAFF
>NA|TRBV15|TRBJ1-4|NA
TGTGCCACCAGCAGAGATCCGGGGGCAACTAATGAAAAACTGTTTTTT
CATSRDPGATNEKLFF
>NA|TRBV10-1|TRBJ2-1|NA
TGCGCCACTGTTAGGAAGCCCCGACGGGGTTTGGCCTACAATGAGCAGTTCTTC
CATVRKPRRGLAYNEQFF
>NA|TRBV7-2|TRBJ1-1|few
TGTGCCAGCAGCTCGAGGGGGAGAAGTGAAGCTTTCTTT
CASSSRGRSEAFF
>TRBD2|TRBV10-3|TRBJ2-7|NA
TGTGCCATCAGCCCGGGACTAGCGGGCTACGAGCAGTACTTC
CAISPGLAGYEQYF
>NA|TRBV5-1|TRBJ2-3|NA
TGCGCCAGCAGCTTGAGGGCAGGGGTAGACACAGATACGCAGTATTTT
CASSLRAGVDTDTQYF
>NA|TRBV5-1|TRBJ1-1|NA
TGCGCCAGCAGCTCCGGACGGGAGGGGGGCCACACTGAAGCTTTCTTT
CASSSGREGGHTEAFF